The entry that follows covers one T cell receptor beta chain sequence. It lacks a known antigen. No much larger clonotype is one base removed from it; base qualities were not supplied. This sample was sequenced with an Illumina HiSeq 2000. TCR beta chain libraries were generated by multiplex PCR amplification. High-throughput sequencing was used to analyze the amplified TCR beta chain products. TCRdb trimmed the raw reads at Q25, called clones with MiXCR and kept productive beta chains. Each entry is one CDR3 protein sequence, shown with its most common DNA and genes. This sample is represented by 45,000 to 65,000 distinct CDR3 sequences; around 40% of them were singletons. The ten largest clones represent 8% to 11% of the sample. The sample comes from a study of breast tumors, draining lymph nodes, adjacent tissues (dated by TCRdb to the mid-2010s). Concerning the study at large: In breast cancer patients, the study compared the TCR beta repertoires of tumor, adjacent nontumor tissue and axillary lymph nodes. The study was designed to assess the relationships and possible T-cell exchange between tumor, surrounding tissue and draining lymph node repertoires in human breast cancer.

Overall study outcomes, separate from this receptor: In luminal-like breast cancer, tumor and nontumor tissue repertoires resembled each other significantly more than in basal-like breast cancer. The study presented the conclusion that tumor T cells originate in lymph nodes as consistent with a hypothesis, not as something directly demonstrated. A scenario in which most tumor T cells derive from the lymph node and then expand within tumor tissue was judged to be consistent with the data. Tumor T-cell repertoires showed less diversity than lymph node repertoires and more diversity than nontumor tissue repertoires, and tumor T-cell repertoires showed preferential V and J gene usage.

This sequence was found in a female donor with breast cancer. Some clones in this sample may be carry-over from other donors' samples. The material sequenced was breast tumor tissue.

The DNA reads TGTGCCAGCAGCTTATCGACGGCCAACGTCCTGACTTTC. Protein translation: CASSLSTANVLTF. The sequence is built from TRBV7-9 and TRBJ2-6, with no confident D gene call. The cysteine opens and the phenylalanine closes a CDR3 of 13 amino acids. Only CDR3 DNA remains: 39 bases, in frame from the first base. Trimming removed 2 bases from V and 6 bases from J, leaving 5 bases between the germline ends. The germline V gene (reference sequence) specifies SEHNR as CDR1 and FQNEAQ as CDR2.